Shown below are 10 T cell receptor beta chains from a single sample sequenced in a study of blood T cell repertoires in COVID-19. The data were produced by immunoSEQ multiplex PCR, yet TCRdb's version contains in-frame clones alone and is incomplete. The repertoire holds fewer than 15,000 clones, with around 90% as singletons. The sequencing input was peripheral blood. These receptors came from a human donor with active COVID-19. The donor label of this sample is uncertain.

V gene TRBV24-1 combines with J gene TRBJ2-2; 9 nucleotides line up with TRBD1. The J segment lost 0 bases and the V segment lost 4 bases, leaving 11 bases of the junction unmatched. The length of the CDR3 is 19 residues. Germline V gene data show CDR1 as KGHDR and CDR2 as SFDVKD. CDR3 residues: CATSEKTGGVNTNTGELFF. CDR3 coding DNA: TGTGCCACCAGTGAGAAGACAGGGGGTGTAAATACGAACACCGGGGAGCTGTTTTTT.

This sequence joins TRBV7-9 and TRBJ2-3, with 11 nucleotides matching TRBD2. Germline values: CDR1 SEHNR, CDR2 FQNEAQ (reference sequence). CDR3 size: 14 residues. Trimming removed 5 bases from V and 13 bases from J; junction bases left unmatched: 11. CDR3 loop: CASSPRLAGGEEYF. The CDR3 DNA is TGTGCCAGCAGCCCCCGGCTAGCGGGGGGCGAGGAGTATTTT.

This sequence joins TRBV25-1 and TRBJ1-2, with D possibly matching TRBD1 (5 bases). CDR1 and CDR2 from the germline V gene are MGHDK and SYGVNS. V was trimmed by 6 bases and J by 4 bases, leaving 15 bases between them. This CDR3 comprises 14 residues. The CDR3, as DNA: TGTGCCAGCAGGAGGGGAGGGAGTTTCTATGGCTACACCTTC. This gives the protein CASRRGGSFYGYTF.

This chain uses TRBV9 with TRBJ2-5; 8 nucleotides line up with TRBD1. The CDR3 sequence is 14 residues long. V lost 4 bases and J lost 2; bases outside the gene matches: 4. Germline CDR1 and CDR2: SGDLS and YYNGEE. The CDR3 here is CASSLWDRQETQYF. In DNA form, the CDR3 reads TGTGCCAGCAGCTTATGGGACAGGCAAGAGACCCAGTACTTC.

The rearrangement uses TRBV6-5 and TRBJ1-1, with 7 bases identical to TRBD1. The CDR3 is 14 amino acids. V lost 5 bases and J lost 1; bases outside the gene matches: 4. Per the germline V gene, CDR1 is MNHEY and CDR2 is SVGAGI. The CDR3 DNA reads TGTGCCAGCAGTAAGACAGGGCCGAACACTGAAGCTTTCTTT. Protein product: CASSKTGPNTEAFF.

This chain links TRBV19 with TRBJ2-7; 12 bases are shared with TRBD2. The trim removed 4 bases at V and 1 base at J, leaving 2 bases unmatched. CDR1 and CDR2 from the germline V gene are LNHDA and SQIVND (reference sequence). There are 15 residues in the CDR3. The CDR3 coding sequence is TGTGCCAGTAGTAAAGGGACTAGCGGGTCCTACGAGCAGTACTTC. This codes for CASSKGTSGSYEQYF.

This chain joins TRBV12-5 and TRBJ1-5; TRBD1 is a possible D gene (6 bases). The CDR3 is 13 amino acids. Germline V gives CDR1 LGHNT, CDR2 FRNRAP. The V end lost 8 bases, the J end lost 6 bases, and 14 bases lay between the germline ends. This CDR3 is CASQQGNRQPQHF. For the CDR3, the DNA is TGTGCTAGTCAACAGGGAAATCGTCAGCCCCAGCATTTT.

This clone was counted a single time. The rearrangement uses TRBV7-2 and TRBJ2-3, with 14 bases lining up with TRBD2. Trimming at V came to 3 bases and at J to 4 bases, leaving 0 bases not matched to a gene. This CDR3 is 15 amino acids long. Germline CDR1 is SGHTA and CDR2 is FQGNSA. CDR3: CASSLGLAGADTQYF. CDR3 DNA: TGTGCCAGCAGCTTGGGACTAGCGGGGGCAGATACGCAGTATTTT.

V gene TRBV18 combines with J gene TRBJ2-5, with 7 bases aligning to TRBD1. The V gene's germline CDR1 is KGHSH and CDR2 LQKENI. This CDR3 spans 14 amino acids. The ends lost 1 base at V and 2 bases at J; junction bases unmatched: 1. The CDR3 bases are TGTGCCAGCTCACCACGGACAGGTCAAGAGACCCAGTACTTC. Amino acid sequence: CASSPRTGQETQYF.

The rearrangement uses TRBV3-1 (or the pseudogene TRBV3-2) and TRBJ2-7, with 9 bases fitting TRBD1. Trimming took 5 bases from V and 5 from J; bases not matched to a gene: 7. The CDR3 contains 14 residues. Germline loops: CDR1 LGHDT, CDR2 YNNKEL (reference sequence). The chain's CDR3 is CASSRDRVGHEQYF. CDR3 DNA sequence: TGTGCCAGCAGCAGGGACAGGGTTGGGCACGAGCAGTACTTC.